Following are 12 T cell receptor beta chains from one sample sequenced in a study of blood T cell repertoires in COVID-19. Clones were read by immunoSEQ multiplex PCR, and TCRdb kept only the in-frame ones, dropping some. The table shows more than 250,000 clones, with around nine tenths occurring only once. The sequenced sample was PBMCs or T cells enriched from blood (not recorded which). These receptors were obtained from a woman in her thirties who had recovered from COVID-19.

This chain connects TRBV4-1 to TRBJ2-5; D might be TRBD2 (6 bases). This CDR3 has 17 residues. Germline values: CDR1 MGHRA, CDR2 YSYEKL. V was shortened by 2 bases and J by 1 base, with 17 bases between the two germline ends. The DNA for the CDR3 is TGCGCCAGCAGCCAAACATGGGCGGGGAGTTTCCAAGAGACCCAGTACTTC. Protein sequence: CASSQTWAGSFQETQYF.

The chain carries TRBV5-1 and TRBJ1-1, with TRBD1 identical over 10 bases. Per germline, CDR1 SGHRS and CDR2 YFSETQ. This CDR3 is 14 amino acids long. The trim removed 3 bases at V and 3 bases at J, leaving 2 bases unmatched. CDR3: CASSSDRGDTEAFF. CDR3 DNA: TGCGCCAGCAGCTCGGACAGGGGGGACACTGAAGCTTTCTTT.

The chain links TRBV2 to TRBJ1-5; possible D gene TRBD1, 6 bases. Trimming stripped 2 bases from V and 8 bases from J, with 22 bases between. Germline CDR1 is SNHLY and CDR2 is FYNNEI. The CDR3 has 17 residues. The CDR3: CASSEQSRGGFEEPQHF. The CDR3 region has the DNA TGTGCCAGCAGTGAACAGAGCAGGGGTGGGTTTGAGGAGCCCCAGCATTTT.

The J gene is TRBJ1-2, the V gene TRBV5-1; D is undetermined. Trimming took off 4 bases at V and 7 bases at J, with 17 bases between the two ends. Germline V CDR1 and CDR2: SGHRS, YFSETQ. This CDR3 comprises 14 residues. CDR3 in amino acids: CASSIGRDRGGYTF. The CDR3 DNA is TGCGCCAGCAGCATCGGGCGAGACCGGGGTGGCTACACCTTC.

The V call is TRBV25-1, the J call TRBJ1-2, with D unclear. The CDR3 consists of 11 residues. With 5 bases removed from V and 8 bases from J, the gap between germline ends came to 9 bases. Germline CDR1 MGHDK, CDR2 SYGVNS. The DNA of the CDR3 is TGTGCCAGCAGTAAAAAAGAGGGCTACACCTTC. It yields the protein CASSKKEGYTF.

This sequence joins TRBV6-2 or TRBV6-3 and TRBJ1-1; TRBD1 matches at 8 bases. With 5 bases clipped from V and 3 bases from J, the junction kept 8 bases outside the gene matches. The CDR3 consists of 15 residues. The germline V gene has CDR1 MNHEY and CDR2 SVGEGT. In DNA, the CDR3 is TGTGCCAGCAGTCCCCCCAGGGGGCCGGACACTGAAGCTTTCTTT. This gives the protein CASSPPRGPDTEAFF.

The gene calls are TRBV5-8 and TRBJ2-5, with 8 positions matching TRBD1. Looked up from germline, CDR1 is SGHTS and CDR2 is YDEGEE. J gave up 3 bases and V 5 bases, and 15 bases lay outside the gene matches. This CDR3 spans 17 amino acids. In nucleotides, the CDR3 is TGTGCCAGCAGACCCGAAAGACAGGGGTCGGTGAAAGAGACCCAGTACTTC. Translation gives CASRPERQGSVKETQYF. Supplemented by reference TRBV5-8 and TRBJ2-5, the full variable domain reads EAGVTQSPTHLIKTRGQQATLRCSPISGHTSVYWYQQALGLGLQFLLWYDEGEERNRGNFPPRFSGRQFPNYSSELNVNALELEDSALYLCASRPERQGSVKETQYFGPGTRLLVL.

This clone turned up a few times. The chain combines TRBV27 with TRBJ1-1; no clear D gene. Germline V gene sequence: CDR1 MNHEY, CDR2 SMNVEV (reference sequence). V lost 5 bases to trimming and J lost 5 bases, with 12 bases between them. The CDR3 sequence is 13 residues long. The CDR3 loop reads CASSLGGGTEAFF. The CDR3 nucleotides are TGTGCCAGCAGTCTAGGAGGTGGTACTGAAGCTTTCTTT.

The V gene is TRBV30, the J gene TRBJ1-5, with a possible D match to TRBD1 (6 bases). The CDR3 runs to 14 residues. CDR1 and CDR2 (germline): GTSNPN, SVGIG (reference sequence). Trimming removed 0 bases at V and 3 bases at J, with 9 bases between. The CDR3 DNA follows: TGTGCCTGGAGTGTACCAGGGGACAATCAGCCCCAGCATTTT. This encodes CAWSVPGDNQPQHF.

In regard to this clone: The same CDR3 arises from other DNA sequences in this sample as well. V is TRBV19 and J is TRBJ1-2; D ambiguous. V gave up 1 base and J gave up 4 bases, with 7 bases separating them. The germline V gene encodes CDR1 LNHDA and CDR2 SQIVND (reference sequence). The CDR3 has 13 amino acids. CDR3 in amino acids: CASSIGAGYGYTF. The CDR3 nucleotides are TGTGCCAGTAGTATAGGGGCAGGCTATGGCTACACCTTC.

The gene calls are TRBV18 and TRBJ1-4, with unresolved D. The CDR3 length is 12 residues. Germline CDR1 KGHSH, CDR2 LQKENI. V gave up 5 bases and J gave up 7 bases, with 8 bases separating them. DNA for the CDR3: TGTGCCAGCTCAATGTCCCGTGAAAAACTGTTTTTT. It encodes CASSMSREKLFF.

This clone has at least ten counts. V is TRBV14 and J is TRBJ2-2, with TRBD1 matching 11 bases. Germline V gene lookup returns CDR1 SGHDN and CDR2 FVKESK. There are 15 residues in the CDR3. The junction had 5 bases not matched to a gene; V was cut back by 4 bases and J by 7 bases. CDR3 sequence (DNA): TGTGCCAGCAGCCCGGACAGGGGGCTTGGCGGGGAGCTGTTTTTT. It is translated as CASSPDRGLGGELFF.